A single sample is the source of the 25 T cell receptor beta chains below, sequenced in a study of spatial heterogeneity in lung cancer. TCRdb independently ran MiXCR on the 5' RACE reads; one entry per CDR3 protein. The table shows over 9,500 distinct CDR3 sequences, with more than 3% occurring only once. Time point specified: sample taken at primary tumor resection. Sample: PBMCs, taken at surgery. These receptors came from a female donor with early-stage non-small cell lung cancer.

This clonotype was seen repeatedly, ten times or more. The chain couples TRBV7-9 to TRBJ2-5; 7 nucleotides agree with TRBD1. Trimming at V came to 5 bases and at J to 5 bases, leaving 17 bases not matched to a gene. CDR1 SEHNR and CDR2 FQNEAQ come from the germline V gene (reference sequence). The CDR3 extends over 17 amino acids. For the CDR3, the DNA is TGTGCCAGCAGCCCCCTGTCGACAGGGTATTCGGTGGAGACCCAGTACTTC. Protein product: CASSPLSTGYSVETQYF.

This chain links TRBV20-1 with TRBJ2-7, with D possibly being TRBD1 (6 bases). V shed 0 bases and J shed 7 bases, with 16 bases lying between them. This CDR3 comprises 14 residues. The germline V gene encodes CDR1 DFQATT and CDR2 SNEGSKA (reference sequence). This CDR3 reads CSARDLNRVDEQYF. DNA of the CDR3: TGCAGTGCTAGAGACCTTAACAGGGTTGATGAGCAGTACTTC.

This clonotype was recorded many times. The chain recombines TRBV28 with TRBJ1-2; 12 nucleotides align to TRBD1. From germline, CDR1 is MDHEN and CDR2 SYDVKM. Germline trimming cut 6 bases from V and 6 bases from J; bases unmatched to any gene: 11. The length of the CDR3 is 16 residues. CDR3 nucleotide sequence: TGTGCCAGCAGATCTCCCCGGGACAGGGGGCGAAATGGCTACACCTTC. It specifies CASRSPRDRGRNGYTF.

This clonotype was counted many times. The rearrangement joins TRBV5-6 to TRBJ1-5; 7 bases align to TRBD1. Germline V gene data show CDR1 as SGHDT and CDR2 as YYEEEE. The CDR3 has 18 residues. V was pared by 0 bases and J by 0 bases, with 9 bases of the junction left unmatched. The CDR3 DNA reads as TGTGCCAGCAGCTTGGGCGCGTCGACAGGGAATAGCAATCAGCCCCAGCATTTT. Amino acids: CASSLGASTGNSNQPQHF.

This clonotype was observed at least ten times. The CDR3 DNA follows: TGTGCCAGCACACAAAAGGGAAATACGCAGTATTTT. Amino acids: CASTQKGNTQYF. This chain links TRBV28 with TRBJ2-3; D remains ambiguous. V lost 7 bases to trimming and J lost 7 bases, with 12 bases between them. This CDR3 has 12 residues. CDR1 is MDHEN and CDR2 is SYDVKM in the germline V gene.

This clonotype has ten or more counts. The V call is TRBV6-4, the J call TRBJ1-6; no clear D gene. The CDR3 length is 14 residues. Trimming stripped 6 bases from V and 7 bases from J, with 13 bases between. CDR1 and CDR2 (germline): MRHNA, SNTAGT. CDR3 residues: CASSPNPGNSPLHF. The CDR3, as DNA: TGTGCCAGCAGCCCCAATCCGGGAAATTCACCCCTCCACTTT.

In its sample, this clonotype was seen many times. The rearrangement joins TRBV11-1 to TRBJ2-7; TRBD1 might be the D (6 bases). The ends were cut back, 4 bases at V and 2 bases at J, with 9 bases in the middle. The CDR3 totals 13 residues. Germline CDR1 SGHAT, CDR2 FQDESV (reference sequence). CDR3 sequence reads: CASSYRETYEQYF. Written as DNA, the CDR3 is TGTGCCAGCAGCTACAGGGAAACCTACGAGCAGTACTTC. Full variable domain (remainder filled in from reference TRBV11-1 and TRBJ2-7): EAEVAQSPRYKITEKSQAVAFWCDPISGHATLYWYRQILGQGPELLVQFQDESVVDDSQLPKDRFSAERLKGVDSTLKIQPAELGDSAMYLCASSYRETYEQYFGPGTRLTVT.

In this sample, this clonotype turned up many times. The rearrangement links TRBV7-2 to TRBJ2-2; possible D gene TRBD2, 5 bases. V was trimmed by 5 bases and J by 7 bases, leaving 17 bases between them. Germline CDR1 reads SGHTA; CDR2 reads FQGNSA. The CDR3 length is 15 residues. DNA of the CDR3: TGTGCCAGCAGCCCAAGACTGGGGAGCTACGGGGAGCTGTTTTTT. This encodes CASSPRLGSYGELFF.

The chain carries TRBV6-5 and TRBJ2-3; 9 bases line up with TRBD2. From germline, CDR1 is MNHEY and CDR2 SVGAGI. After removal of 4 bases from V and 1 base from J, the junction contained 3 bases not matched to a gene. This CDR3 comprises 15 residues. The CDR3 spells CASSSSGARTDTQYF. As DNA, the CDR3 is TGTGCCAGCAGTTCTAGCGGGGCCCGCACAGATACGCAGTATTTT.

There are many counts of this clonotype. The CDR3, as DNA: TGTGCCAGCAGCTTCGTTAGCGGGAGGGGGACCTACAATGAGCAGTTCTTC. It codes for CASSFVSGRGTYNEQFF. The V call is TRBV7-6, the J call TRBJ2-1, with TRBD2 identical over 11 bases. From germline, CDR1 is SGHVS and CDR2 FNYEAQ. V dropped 3 bases and J dropped 2; count of bases not matched to a gene: 6. The CDR3 is made up of 17 amino acids.

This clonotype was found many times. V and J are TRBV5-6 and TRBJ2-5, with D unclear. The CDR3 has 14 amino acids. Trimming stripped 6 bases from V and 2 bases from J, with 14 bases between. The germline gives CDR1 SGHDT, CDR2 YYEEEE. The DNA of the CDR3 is TGTGCCAGCACCCTGAGTGGCGAACAAGAGACCCAGTACTTC. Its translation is CASTLSGEQETQYF. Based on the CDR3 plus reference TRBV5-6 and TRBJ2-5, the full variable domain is DAGVTQSPTHLIKTRGQQVTLRCSPKSGHDTVSWYQQALGQGPQFIFQYYEEEERQRGNFPDRFSGHQFPNYSSELNVNALLLGDSALYLCASTLSGEQETQYFGPGTRLLVL.

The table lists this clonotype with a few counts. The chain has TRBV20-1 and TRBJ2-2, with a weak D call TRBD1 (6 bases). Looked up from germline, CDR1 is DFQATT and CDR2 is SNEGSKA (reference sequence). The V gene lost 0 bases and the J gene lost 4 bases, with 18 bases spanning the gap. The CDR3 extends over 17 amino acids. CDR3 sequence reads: CSARDQGRGFSTGELFF. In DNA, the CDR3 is TGCAGTGCTAGAGATCAGGGGCGCGGGTTTAGCACCGGGGAGCTGTTTTTT.

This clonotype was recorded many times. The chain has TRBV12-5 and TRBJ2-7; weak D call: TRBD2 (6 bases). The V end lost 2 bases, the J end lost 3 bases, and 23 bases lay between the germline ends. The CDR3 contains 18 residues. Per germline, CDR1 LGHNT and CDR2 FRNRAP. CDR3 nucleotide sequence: TGTGCTAGTGGTTTGCTCGACGGGCGGGGAAAAGCAATCTACGAGCAGTACTTC. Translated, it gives CASGLLDGRGKAIYEQYF.

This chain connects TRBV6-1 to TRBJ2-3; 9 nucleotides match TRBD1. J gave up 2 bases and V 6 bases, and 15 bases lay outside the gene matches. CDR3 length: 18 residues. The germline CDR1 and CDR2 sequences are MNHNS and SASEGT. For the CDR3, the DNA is TGTGCCAGCAGCCTCACCGGGACAGGGATCCATGACACAGATACGCAGTATTTT. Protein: CASSLTGTGIHDTDTQYF.

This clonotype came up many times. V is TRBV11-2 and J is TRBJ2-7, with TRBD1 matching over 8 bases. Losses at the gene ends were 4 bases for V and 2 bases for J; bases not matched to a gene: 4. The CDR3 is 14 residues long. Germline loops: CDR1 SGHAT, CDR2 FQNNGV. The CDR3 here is CASSYRDRTYEQYF. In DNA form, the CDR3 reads TGTGCCAGCAGCTACCGGGACAGGACCTACGAGCAGTACTTC.

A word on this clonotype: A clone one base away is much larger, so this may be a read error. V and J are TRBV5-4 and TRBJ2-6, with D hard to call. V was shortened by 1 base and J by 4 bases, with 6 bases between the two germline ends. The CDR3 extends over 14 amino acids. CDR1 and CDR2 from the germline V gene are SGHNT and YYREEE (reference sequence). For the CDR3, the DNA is TGTGCCAGCAGCTTGAAGAGGGGGGCCAACGTCCTGACTTTC. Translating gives CASSLKRGANVLTF.

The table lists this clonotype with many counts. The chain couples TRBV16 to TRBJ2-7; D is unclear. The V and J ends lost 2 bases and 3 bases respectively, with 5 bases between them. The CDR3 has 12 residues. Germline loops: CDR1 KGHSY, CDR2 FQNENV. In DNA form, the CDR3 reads TGTGCCAGCAGCCAAATGGGCTACGAGCAGTACTTC. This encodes CASSQMGYEQYF.

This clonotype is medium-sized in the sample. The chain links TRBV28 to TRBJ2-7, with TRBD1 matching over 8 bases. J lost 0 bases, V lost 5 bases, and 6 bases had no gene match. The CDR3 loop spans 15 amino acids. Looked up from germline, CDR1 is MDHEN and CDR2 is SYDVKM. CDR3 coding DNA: TGTGCCAGCAGTCCGGACAGGGCCCGCTCCTACGAGCAGTACTTC. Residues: CASSPDRARSYEQYF.

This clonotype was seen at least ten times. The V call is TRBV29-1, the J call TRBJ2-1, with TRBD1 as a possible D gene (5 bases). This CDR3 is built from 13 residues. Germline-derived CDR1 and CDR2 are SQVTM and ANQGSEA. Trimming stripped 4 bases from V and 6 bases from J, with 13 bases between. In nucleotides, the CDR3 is TGCAGCGTTGGACAGACTGGCTCCAATGAGCAGTTCTTC. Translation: CSVGQTGSNEQFF.

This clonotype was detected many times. The CDR3 loop reads CSAKYSGSTDTQYF. In nucleotides, the CDR3 is TGCAGTGCAAAATACAGCGGGAGCACAGATACGCAGTATTTT. The rearrangement joins TRBV20-1 to TRBJ2-3, with a weak D call TRBD2 (6 bases). CDR3 size: 14 residues. From germline, CDR1 is DFQATT and CDR2 SNEGSKA (reference sequence). V lost 6 bases and J 0 bases, leaving 13 bases between the germline ends.

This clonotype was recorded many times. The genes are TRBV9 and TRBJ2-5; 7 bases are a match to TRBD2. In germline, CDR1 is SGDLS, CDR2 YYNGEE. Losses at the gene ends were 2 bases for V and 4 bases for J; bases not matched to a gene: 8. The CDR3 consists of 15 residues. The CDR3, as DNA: TGTGCCAGCAGCGTGGCTAGCGGACCCCGAGAGACCCAGTACTTC. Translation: CASSVASGPRETQYF.

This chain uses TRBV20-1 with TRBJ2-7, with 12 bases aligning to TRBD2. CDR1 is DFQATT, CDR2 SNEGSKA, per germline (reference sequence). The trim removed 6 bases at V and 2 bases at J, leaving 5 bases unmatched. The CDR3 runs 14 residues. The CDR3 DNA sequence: TGCAGTGCGCTTCTAGCGGGAGGGGCCTACGAGCAGTACTTC. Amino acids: CSALLAGGAYEQYF.

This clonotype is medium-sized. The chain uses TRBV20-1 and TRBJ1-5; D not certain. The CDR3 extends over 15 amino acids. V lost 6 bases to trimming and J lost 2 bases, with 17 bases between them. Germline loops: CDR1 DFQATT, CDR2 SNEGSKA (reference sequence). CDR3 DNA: TGCAGTGCGATTTCCAGGCCCTCGGGCAATCAGCCCCAGCATTTT. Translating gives CSAISRPSGNQPQHF.

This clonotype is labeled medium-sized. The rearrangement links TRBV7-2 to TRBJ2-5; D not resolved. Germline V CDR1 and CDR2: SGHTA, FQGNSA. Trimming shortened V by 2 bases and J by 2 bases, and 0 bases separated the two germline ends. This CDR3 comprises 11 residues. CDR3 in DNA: TGTGCCAGCAGCTTACAAGAGACCCAGTACTTC. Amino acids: CASSLQETQYF.

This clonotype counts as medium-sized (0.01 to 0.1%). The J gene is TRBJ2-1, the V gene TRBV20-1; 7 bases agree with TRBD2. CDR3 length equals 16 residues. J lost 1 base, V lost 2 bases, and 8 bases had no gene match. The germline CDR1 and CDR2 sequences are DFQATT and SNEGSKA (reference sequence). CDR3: CSARPRGTLSYNEQFF. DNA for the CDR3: TGCAGTGCTAGACCGCGGGGGACCTTATCCTACAATGAGCAGTTCTTC.